This T cell receptor (beta chain) was captured by sequencing in a study of shared clonotypes between healthy human individuals. General study findings and limits: Four donors showed sharing of approximately 5% of naive CD4 clonotypes. Only blood was sampled, and tissue TCR repertoires likely differ from blood ones. A generally larger estimated richness was seen in naive subsets than in memory subsets.

Only CD45RO-negative cells positively selected for CCR7 counted as naive CD8 cells, so terminally differentiated effector memory CD45RA+ cells were excluded. V lost 4 bases and J lost 0, with 11 bases in between. The CDR3 consists of 15 residues. Germline CDR1 reads MNHEY; CDR2 reads SMNVEV (reference sequence). An assay was performed, and its level was deep. Data came from immunoSEQ multiplex PCR; TCRdb stores just in-frame clones and leaves some out. This sample carries some 2.1 million clones, approximately 94% of them seen once, and the ten largest clones take approximately 1.2%. Points on this clone: What it binds is unknown.

The sample consisted of naive CD8+ T cells sorted from blood. The rearrangement joins TRBV27 to TRBJ2-3, with no clear D. This TCR came from a man aged 18 to 29 in good health. The CDR3 DNA sequence: TGTGCCAGCAGTTATCAGCTTGCGAGCACAGATACGCAGTATTTT. It codes for CASSYQLASTDTQYF.